This T cell receptor beta chain was identified in a study of Ad26.COV2.S vaccination and SARS-CoV-2 variants. Libraries were prepared by immunoSEQ multiplex PCR; TCRdb keeps only in-frame clonotypes and omits some of them. The repertoire consists of tens of thousands of clones, with around 83% occurring once and the leading ten covering around half. V shed 1 base and J shed 2 bases, with 7 bases lying between them. Germline lookup yields CDR1 SGHRS and CDR2 YFSETQ. The CDR3 runs to 15 residues. Findings of the study overall: Total T cell responses were possibly underestimated by TCR breadth and depth analyses.

Concerning this clone: No antigen is known for it.

The receptor was isolated from a human donor who had recovered from COVID-19. The sample consisted of peripheral blood, taken after recovery from COVID-19. The rearrangement joins TRBV5-1 to TRBJ1-6; D ambiguous. CDR3 sequence reads: CASSLREPYNSPLHF. In DNA form, the CDR3 reads TGCGCCAGCAGCTTGAGGGAGCCCTATAATTCACCCCTCCACTTT.